This entry lists 4 T cell receptor beta chains sequenced from one sample in a study of blood T cell repertoires in COVID-19. The table came from immunoSEQ multiplex PCR; TCRdb's copy has only in-frame clones and leaves some out. In the table there are around 250,000 clones, 85% to 90% of which are singletons. The specimen was PBMCs or T cells enriched from blood (not recorded which). These receptors were obtained from a man between 18 and 29 years old who had recovered from COVID-19.

The rearrangement uses TRBV5-5 and TRBJ2-5; weak D call: TRBD1 (6 bases). CDR3 length equals 14 residues. Germline assignment: CDR1 SGHKS and CDR2 YYEKEE (reference sequence). Trimming cost V 4 bases and J 7 bases, with 17 bases left between them. The CDR3 spells CASSDTGLLGTQYF. CDR3 coding DNA: TGTGCCAGCAGCGATACAGGGCTTCTCGGGACCCAGTACTTC.

This chain connects TRBV27 to TRBJ2-5; the D gene is possibly TRBD1 (6 bases). V lost 3 bases and J lost 1, with 9 bases in between. This CDR3 spans 14 amino acids. Germline V gene lookup returns CDR1 MNHEY and CDR2 SMNVEV (reference sequence). The CDR3 region is CASSLGAAQETQYF. CDR3 DNA: TGTGCCAGCAGTTTGGGGGCGGCCCAAGAGACCCAGTACTTC.

The CDR3 nucleotides are TGTGCCAGCAGCTTAGTTCCGGGCGGGGACACTGAAGCTTTCTTT. Its protein is CASSLVPGGDTEAFF. The chain uses TRBV11-3 and TRBJ1-1, with D hard to call. V dropped 1 base and J dropped 3 bases, with 12 bases sitting between them. Per the germline V gene, CDR1 is SGHNT and CDR2 is YENEEA. The CDR3 is made up of 15 amino acids.

CDR3 sequence: CASRATGAGTGELFF. DNA of the CDR3: TGTGCCAGCAGAGCGACAGGGGCGGGCACCGGGGAGCTGTTTTTT. The chain links TRBV6-5 to TRBJ2-2; 8 bases agree with TRBD1. The junction had 7 bases not matched to a gene; V was cut back by 6 bases and J by 4 bases. The CDR3 is 15 residues long. CDR1 and CDR2 from the germline V gene are MNHEY and SVGAGI.